Each of the 15 T cell receptor beta chains below was sequenced from the same sample in a study of ipilimumab plus nivolumab after autologous stem cell transplantation. Measured with immunoSEQ multiplex PCR; TCRdb has only the in-frame clones, and not every one. The sample contains roughly 16,000 clones, 70% to 90% of which appear only once. This sample comprised PBMCs, obtained in a trial of ipilimumab plus nivolumab as post-transplant consolidation. The origin of the receptors is a male donor with diffuse large B-cell lymphoma.

This sequence joins TRBV2 and TRBJ1-1; D is perhaps TRBD1 (5 bases). The length of the CDR3 is 12 residues. The V and J ends lost 7 bases and 1 base respectively, with 7 bases between them. Germline V lookup: CDR1 SNHLY, CDR2 FYNNEI. The CDR3 here is CASTDRNTEAFF. The CDR3 nucleotides read TGTGCCAGCACAGACAGGAACACTGAAGCTTTCTTT.

The gene calls are TRBV7-2 and TRBJ2-3; D call uncertain. Trimming took 1 base from V and 4 from J, leaving 9 bases between them. From germline, CDR1 is SGHTA and CDR2 FQGNSA. This CDR3 region has 14 residues. The CDR3 coding sequence is TGTGCCAGCAGCTTAGTTCCGTGGGCAGATACGCAGTATTTT. This sequence encodes CASSLVPWADTQYF.

This chain connects TRBV20-1 to TRBJ2-7; D is unclear. This CDR3 is 11 amino acids long. The V end was cut by 5 bases, the J end by 4 bases, with 9 bases between. CDR1 and CDR2 (germline): DFQATT, SNEGSKA (reference sequence). CDR3 coding DNA: TGCAGTGCTGAAGGACCGTACGAGCAGTACTTC. It is translated as CSAEGPYEQYF.

The chain couples TRBV28 to TRBJ2-4, with a possible D match to TRBD2 (5 bases). In germline, CDR1 is MDHEN, CDR2 SYDVKM. V lost 5 bases and J 15 bases, leaving 26 bases between the germline ends. The CDR3 totals 15 residues. CDR3 loop: CASSAGNSRFEEGYF. The CDR3 bases are TGTGCCAGCAGTGCCGGGAATAGCCGATTTGAAGAGGGGTACTTC.

The chain has TRBV9 and TRBJ2-2; D possibly corresponds to TRBD2 (5 bases). The V gene lost 3 bases and the J gene lost 6 bases, with 15 bases spanning the gap. CDR1 is SGDLS and CDR2 is YYNGEE in the germline V gene. CDR3 length: 15 amino acids. As DNA, the CDR3 is TGTGCCAGCAGCGCGGACTCCTGGTGGGCCGGGGAGCTGTTTTTT. It yields the protein CASSADSWWAGELFF.

The CDR3 reads CASSLRLAGGETQYF. CDR3 sequence (DNA): TGTGCCAGCAGCTTACGACTAGCGGGAGGCGAGACCCAGTACTTC. The chain joins TRBV11-3 to TRBJ2-5; TRBD2 matches 13 bases. Trimming removed 2 bases from V and 5 bases from J; junction bases left unmatched: 2. CDR3 length: 15 amino acids. CDR1 and CDR2 from the germline V gene are SGHNT and YENEEA.

The chain recombines TRBV7-9 with TRBJ2-5; D not certain. Trimming took 5 bases from V and 5 from J, leaving 24 bases between them. The CDR3 is 17 residues long. Germline V CDR1 and CDR2: SEHNR, FQNEAQ (reference sequence). Written as DNA, the CDR3 is TGTGCCAGCAGCCCGGATCTCGGTGGTTACTTCGGGGAGACCCAGTACTTC. This encodes CASSPDLGGYFGETQYF.

CDR3 sequence (DNA): TGTGCCAGCAGCTTAGCGGGGGCATCGCGCGAGCAGTACTTC. Its protein is CASSLAGASREQYF. This chain links TRBV11-2 with TRBJ2-5; either TRBD1 or TRBD2 may fit D (6 bases each). TRBJ2-7 matches the DNA end more closely, so the J call is doubtful. The CDR3 sequence is 14 residues long. Germline V gene lookup returns CDR1 SGHAT and CDR2 FQNNGV.

This chain links TRBV27 with TRBJ2-7; TRBD2 aligns across 8 bases. The CDR3 spans 16 residues. Germline V gene data show CDR1 as MNHEY and CDR2 as SMNVEV (reference sequence). Losses at the gene ends were 7 bases for V and 1 base for J; bases not matched to a gene: 12. Written as DNA, the CDR3 is TGTGCCAGCATTCGAAACCGGGGGGGCCCTTCCTACGAGCAGTACTTC. Its translation: CASIRNRGGPSYEQYF.

The rearrangement uses TRBV7-9 and TRBJ1-6; D gene ambiguous. The CDR3 is 14 amino acids. The V end lost 4 bases, the J end lost 7 bases, and 11 bases lay between the germline ends. CDR1 SEHNR and CDR2 FQNEAQ come from the germline V gene (reference sequence). CDR3 DNA sequence: TGTGCCAGCAGCTCGCCGGGGATAAATTCACCCCTCCACTTT. It translates to CASSSPGINSPLHF.

V gene TRBV7-2 combines with J gene TRBJ1-1, with no clear D. The ends were cut back, 5 bases at V and 7 bases at J, with 8 bases in the middle. There are 11 residues in the CDR3. CDR1 SGHTA and CDR2 FQGNSA come from the germline V gene. The CDR3 is CASSPWNEAFF. The DNA for the CDR3 is TGTGCCAGCAGCCCGTGGAATGAAGCTTTCTTT.

This clone was found a few times. The genes are TRBV7-6 and TRBJ2-1; no clear D gene. The CDR3 runs 10 residues. The germline V gene has CDR1 SGHVS and CDR2 FNYEAQ. Between the trimmed V and J ends, which lost 5 bases and 8 bases, there was a span of 4 bases. CDR3 region: CASSDYEQFF. The CDR3 DNA reads TGTGCCAGCAGCGACTATGAGCAGTTCTTC.

The J gene is TRBJ2-1, the V gene TRBV11-3, with TRBD2 matching 12 bases. This CDR3 comprises 16 residues. The germline V gene encodes CDR1 SGHNT and CDR2 YENEEA. Unmatched junction bases numbered 2, after V lost 0 bases and J lost 5 bases. The CDR3 coding sequence is TGTGCCAGCAGCTTAGATGGACTAGCGGGAAACAATGAGCAGTTCTTC. Amino acids: CASSLDGLAGNNEQFF.

The table lists this clone with a count of one. This rearrangement joins TRBV7-9 to TRBJ2-1; D is possibly TRBD2 (5 bases). This CDR3 has 15 amino acids. Trimming removed 2 bases at V and 9 bases at J, with 17 bases between. From germline, CDR1 is SEHNR and CDR2 FQNEAQ (reference sequence). As DNA, the CDR3 is TGTGCCAGCAGCTTAAGGACGGGGTCTGTGATTGAGCAGTTCTTC. Amino acids: CASSLRTGSVIEQFF.

This chain joins TRBV5-6 and TRBJ2-5; D is perhaps TRBD1 (7 bases). Trimming stripped 6 bases from V and 7 bases from J, with 10 bases between. The germline V gene has CDR1 SGHDT and CDR2 YYEEEE. The CDR3 runs to 11 residues. The CDR3, as DNA: TGTGCCAGCATCCAGGGGGGGACCCAGTACTTC. Protein product: CASIQGGTQYF. The full variable domain, its missing parts supplied by reference TRBV5-6 and TRBJ2-5, is DAGVTQSPTHLIKTRGQQVTLRCSPKSGHDTVSWYQQALGQGPQFIFQYYEEEERQRGNFPDRFSGHQFPNYSSELNVNALLLGDSALYLCASIQGGTQYFGPGTRLLVL.